This TCR beta chain appears in the sequencing data of a study of blood T cells in healthy people across ages. The table lists this clonotype with a count of one. Primers used in a second PCR of about 7 to 12 cycles were a sample-barcoded 5' primer and a J-beta primer mix. Each cDNA molecule carried a tag from a template-switch adaptor that contained 12 random nucleotides. TCRdb fed the 5' RACE reads into MiXCR, producing one record per CDR3 protein. The table lists around 1.5 million distinct CDR3 sequences, 45% to 70% of them singletons. Healthy Caucasian individuals from Russia aged about 6 to 100 were enrolled as donors. Isolation recovered at least 6.5 million PBMCs from every sample. This CDR3 is 12 amino acids long. In germline, CDR1 is MNHEY, CDR2 SVGEGT. The V gene lost 4 bases and the J gene lost 11 bases, with 14 bases spanning the gap.

The sequence was collected from a man aged 18 to 35 in good health. Sequenced: blood. This sequence joins TRBV6-2 or TRBV6-3 and TRBJ2-5; D remains unclear. Written as DNA, the CDR3 is TGTGCCAGCAGTTCGTGGCACCTGGAGCAGTACTTC. Translating it yields CASSSWHLEQYF.